This record looks at one T cell receptor (beta chain) sequence and its context. Per the original data handling: Estimated nucleated cell counts came from reference gene primer amplification. Repertoires were generated with immunoSEQ multiplex PCR, while TCRdb's copy carries only in-frame clones and drops some. That table supplies the V and J calls and clone size; D and trimming were determined from the DNA. Here the sample spans 150,000 or so clones, about 90% being singletons. Germline CDR1 is SGHTA and CDR2 is FQGTGA. CDR3 length: 12 amino acids. The entry originates in a study of blood T cell repertoires in COVID-19. Study-level information: The origin of the acute and convalescent COVID-19 samples was the United States, Italy and Spain. Nucleic acid was either cDNA or gDNA, and it came from T cells, B-cell-depleted T cells, or PBMCs.

The V call is TRBV7-3, the J call TRBJ2-7; D is perhaps TRBD1 (5 bases). This sequence originates from a woman in her sixties or seventies with acute or convalescent COVID-19. Specimen: peripheral blood. CDR3 in DNA: TGTGCTTTCAGGGCCCCTTTCGGCGAGCAGTACTTC. Its translation: CAFRAPFGEQYF. The entire variable domain, with the rest obtained from reference TRBV7-3 and TRBJ2-7, is as follows: GAGVSQTPSNKVTEKGKYVELRCDPISGHTALYWYRQSLGQGPEFLIYFQGTGAADDSGLPNDRFFAVRPEGSVSTLKIQRTERGDSAVYLCAFRAPFGEQYFGPGTRLTVT.